What follows are 29 T cell receptor beta chains derived from one specimen sequenced in a study of T-cell memory formation after mild COVID-19. In TCRdb, the 5' RACE reads were re-called with MiXCR into one record per CDR3 protein. The sample lists 500,000 to 600,000 distinct CDR3 sequences, roughly 18% occurring once. The source material was PBMCs or a T cell subset sorted from them (not recorded which). The source of these receptors is an adult woman who had mild COVID-19 (a few samples of this study predate the infection). Cell type and time point are not known.

This chain links TRBV7-9 with TRBJ1-2; a weak D match, TRBD1 (6 bases). The CDR3 extends over 18 amino acids. V lost 4 bases to trimming and J lost 8 bases, with 29 bases between them. Germline V CDR1 and CDR2: SEHNR, FQNEAQ (reference sequence). The DNA for the CDR3 is TGTGCCAGCAGCTCAGAAACGGCAGGGGTGACTCCCGCCTACGGCTACACCTTC. Amino acids: CASSSETAGVTPAYGYTF.

This clonotype was detected only a few times. The chain recombines TRBV12-3 or TRBV12-4 with TRBJ2-2, with 7 nucleotides matching TRBD2. V shed 5 bases and J 6 bases; nucleotides not matched to a gene: 3. The CDR3 covers 13 residues. The CDR3 here is CASSTREAGELFF. CDR3 coding DNA: TGTGCCAGCAGTACACGGGAGGCCGGGGAGCTGTTTTTT.

This chain links TRBV5-1 with TRBJ2-5, with D possibly TRBD1 on 5 matching bases. V was shortened by 4 bases and J by 3 bases, with 13 bases between the two germline ends. The CDR3 runs to 14 residues. Germline values: CDR1 SGHRS, CDR2 YFSETQ. CDR3 protein: CASSRAGREETQYF. In DNA, the CDR3 is TGCGCCAGCAGCAGGGCAGGCAGGGAAGAGACCCAGTACTTC.

The gene calls are TRBV6-5 and TRBJ2-1; 11 nucleotides line up with TRBD2. Per the germline V gene, CDR1 is MNHEY and CDR2 is SVGAGI. The junction had 13 bases not matched to a gene; V was cut back by 6 bases and J by 0 bases. The CDR3 contains 19 residues. The CDR3: CASSFQTSGILSSYNEQFF. CDR3 DNA: TGTGCCAGCAGCTTTCAGACTAGCGGGATATTAAGCTCCTACAATGAGCAGTTCTTC.

This rearrangement joins TRBV9 to TRBJ2-5, with D perhaps matching TRBD2 (5 bases). CDR1 SGDLS and CDR2 YYNGEE come from the germline V gene. The CDR3 is 14 residues long. Deletions cut 4 bases from V and 2 bases from J, with 12 bases between. CDR3 sequence: CASSPGESQETQYF. CDR3 DNA sequence: TGTGCCAGCAGCCCCGGGGAATCACAAGAGACCCAGTACTTC.

This clonotype was counted only a few times. This chain's CDR3 is CASRTGQGSNQPQHF. The CDR3 DNA follows: TGTGCCAGCAGGACCGGACAGGGTTCCAATCAGCCCCAGCATTTT. This chain links TRBV6-5 with TRBJ1-5, with TRBD1 matching 8 bases. The V gene end was trimmed by 6 bases and the J gene end by 3 bases; junction bases not matched to a gene: 7. The CDR3 is 15 amino acids. The germline gives CDR1 MNHEY, CDR2 SVGAGI.

The chain joins TRBV7-3 to TRBJ2-7; D is unclear. The ends were cut back, 2 bases at V and 6 bases at J, with 17 bases in the middle. CDR3 length: 15 amino acids. Germline V gene sequence: CDR1 SGHTA, CDR2 FQGTGA. CDR3 DNA sequence: TGTGCCAGCAGCTTACACCCGGGCAGCTCGGGCGAGCAGTACTTC. It is translated as CASSLHPGSSGEQYF. Variable domain in full (rest from reference TRBV7-3 and TRBJ2-7): GAGVSQTPSNKVTEKGKYVELRCDPISGHTALYWYRQSLGQGPEFLIYFQGTGAADDSGLPNDRFFAVRPEGSVSTLKIQRTERGDSAVYLCASSLHPGSSGEQYFGPGTRLTVT.

This clonotype was seen more than once but under ten times. The CDR3 sequence is CAWGISGGPYNEQFF. In DNA, the CDR3 is TGTGCCTGGGGTATTAGCGGGGGGCCGTACAATGAGCAGTTCTTC. V gene TRBV30 combines with J gene TRBJ2-1; 10 bases are shared with TRBD2. CDR1 and CDR2 from the germline V gene are GTSNPN and SVGIG (reference sequence). The trim removed 5 bases at V and 4 bases at J, leaving 8 bases unmatched. The CDR3 length is 15 residues.

The chain carries TRBV14 and TRBJ2-1, with D tentatively TRBD1 (6 bases). Germline CDR1 reads SGHDN; CDR2 reads FVKESK. The CDR3 loop spans 13 amino acids. V lost 4 bases, J lost 14 bases, and 18 bases lay in between. CDR3 sequence reads: CASSRETGTKKFF. The DNA of the CDR3 is TGTGCCAGCAGCCGAGAAACCGGGACAAAAAAGTTCTTC.

This clonotype was recorded many times. The CDR3 here is CSVLMEGLYGYTF. In DNA, the CDR3 is TGCAGCGTGCTCATGGAGGGACTCTATGGCTACACCTTC. The chain couples TRBV29-1 to TRBJ1-2; possible D gene TRBD1, 5 bases. CDR1 and CDR2 from the germline V gene are SQVTM and ANQGSEA. The CDR3 consists of 13 residues. Trimming stripped 6 bases from V and 4 bases from J, with 15 bases between. Using reference TRBV29-1 and TRBJ1-2 for the parts outside the CDR3, the full variable domain is SAVISQKPSRDICQRGTSLTIQCQVDSQVTMMFWYRQQPGQSLTLIATANQGSEATYESGFVIDKFPISRPNLTFSTLTVSNMSPEDSSIYLCSVLMEGLYGYTFGSGTRLTVV.

In this sample, this clonotype turned up many times. The chain links TRBV1 to TRBJ2-7. TRBV1 is a recognized pseudogene. The CDR3 loop spans 12 amino acids. CDR3 coding DNA: TGCACCAGCAGCCAAATCCTCAACGAGCAGTACTTC. Translating gives CTSSQILNEQYF.

In its sample, this clonotype was seen a few times. The genes are TRBV12-3 or TRBV12-4 and TRBJ2-2; D is uncertain. The germline V and J ends were trimmed by 7 bases and 4 bases, with 10 bases remaining between them. There are 13 residues in the CDR3. The CDR3 DNA sequence: TGTGCCAGCACTCCGAGATCCACCGGGGAGCTGTTTTTT. Translation: CASTPRSTGELFF.

This clonotype came up many times. This chain connects TRBV7-2 to TRBJ2-7, with 8 bases that match TRBD2. Germline V gene data show CDR1 as SGHTA and CDR2 as FQGNSA. V was clipped by 4 bases and J by 5 bases; unmatched bases: 10. This CDR3 region has 15 residues. The CDR3 coding sequence is TGTGCCAGCAGCTCCAGCGGGAGAAACGTCAACGAGCAGTACTTC. Its translation: CASSSSGRNVNEQYF.

Only a few counts were recorded for this clonotype. This chain uses TRBV5-1 with TRBJ1-1; D perhaps matches TRBD1 (5 bases). With 6 bases removed from V and 1 base from J, the gap between germline ends came to 16 bases. The V gene's germline CDR1 is SGHRS and CDR2 YFSETQ. CDR3 length: 15 amino acids. The CDR3 region is CASTTGGYSNTEAFF. As DNA, the CDR3 is TGCGCCAGCACGACTGGGGGATACTCGAACACTGAAGCTTTCTTT.

This clonotype was observed at least ten times. V gene TRBV3-1 combines with J gene TRBJ2-7; 10 bases map to TRBD2. V dropped 3 bases and J dropped 2; count of bases not matched to a gene: 4. The CDR3 covers 15 residues. Germline V gene data show CDR1 as LGHDT and CDR2 as YNNKEL (reference sequence). The CDR3 spells CASSQAGTSAYEQYF. CDR3 DNA sequence: TGTGCCAGCAGCCAGGCGGGGACTAGCGCCTACGAGCAGTACTTC.

This clonotype was counted only a few times. The genes are TRBV9 and TRBJ1-3; D uncertain. This CDR3 has 15 residues. CDR1 and CDR2 (germline): SGDLS, YYNGEE. V lost 0 bases to trimming and J lost 4 bases, with 11 bases between them. Here the CDR3 DNA reads TGTGCCAGCAGCGTAGCTGGGCAGGCCGGAAACACCATATATTTT. Translated: CASSVAGQAGNTIYF.

The chain recombines TRBV15 with TRBJ2-1, with 7 bases matching TRBD2. Germline V CDR1 and CDR2: LNHNV, YYDKDF (reference sequence). The V and J ends lost 3 bases and 4 bases, in that order; junction bases with no gene match: 6. The CDR3 contains 15 residues. The CDR3 sequence: CATSSARGGYNEQFF. In nucleotides, the CDR3 is TGTGCCACCAGCAGTGCGAGGGGAGGGTACAATGAGCAGTTCTTC.

This clonotype came up a few times. The chain joins TRBV5-1 to TRBJ2-7; D is perhaps TRBD1 (5 bases). V was clipped by 2 bases and J by 4 bases, with 13 bases between them. The germline V gene has CDR1 SGHRS and CDR2 YFSETQ. CDR3 length: 14 residues. CDR3 loop: CASSFLQGAYEQYF. The DNA of the CDR3 is TGCGCCAGCAGCTTTCTCCAGGGTGCGTACGAGCAGTACTTC.

This clonotype came up a few times. The V call is TRBV6-5, the J call TRBJ2-5; D might be TRBD2 (6 bases). The CDR3 consists of 14 residues. From germline, CDR1 is MNHEY and CDR2 SVGAGI. Trimming left V 6 bases short and J 0 bases short, with 11 bases between. The CDR3 loop reads CASSQDYYQETQYF. Here the CDR3 DNA reads TGTGCCAGCAGCCAGGACTACTACCAAGAGACCCAGTACTTC.

This chain uses TRBV19 with TRBJ2-1; 7 nucleotides line up with TRBD2. The germline V gene has CDR1 LNHDA and CDR2 SQIVND (reference sequence). V shed 3 bases and J 6 bases; nucleotides not matched to a gene: 8. This CDR3 contains 15 residues. The CDR3 spells CASSITLAGPNEQFF. DNA for the CDR3: TGTGCCAGTAGTATCACGTTAGCGGGCCCCAATGAGCAGTTCTTC. Variable domain in full (rest from reference TRBV19 and TRBJ2-1): DGGITQSPKYLFRKEGQNVTLSCEQNLNHDAMYWYRQDPGQGLRLIYYSQIVNDFQKGDIAEGYSVSREKKESFPLTVTSAQKNPTAFYLCASSITLAGPNEQFFGPGTRLTVL.

The CDR3: CATSDSTGTGPYTDEQFF. The CDR3 DNA follows: TGTGCCACCAGTGATTCGACCGGGACAGGCCCATACACGGATGAGCAGTTCTTC. The chain uses TRBV24-1 and TRBJ2-1; 8 bases agree with TRBD1. Unmatched junction bases numbered 16, after V lost 2 bases and J lost 8 bases. The germline V gene encodes CDR1 KGHDR and CDR2 SFDVKD. This CDR3 is built from 18 residues.

The rearrangement links TRBV2 to TRBJ2-6; TRBD1 aligns across 7 bases. V was clipped by 5 bases and J by 1 base; unmatched bases: 11. CDR3 size: 18 residues. Germline V gives CDR1 SNHLY, CDR2 FYNNEI. The CDR3 coding sequence is TGTGCCAGCAGTCGACGACAGGGAACTGAGTCTGGGGCCAACGTCCTGACTTTC. Encoded protein: CASSRRQGTESGANVLTF.

Concerning this clonotype itself: One junction end does not reproduce the germline sequence, and a read error may be involved. J is TRBJ1-2 and V is TRBV6-5; the D gene is possibly TRBD1 (6 bases). This CDR3 is built from 16 residues. Germline-derived CDR1 and CDR2 are MNHEY and SVGAGI. The CDR3 nucleotides are TGTGCCATCAGTAATCCAGGGGAAAGCTATTCCTATGGCTACACCTTC. Its protein product is CAISNPGESYSYGYTF.

The genes are TRBV6-5 and TRBJ2-1, with D perhaps matching TRBD1 or TRBD2 (6 bases each). This CDR3 has 15 amino acids. Germline V gene lookup returns CDR1 MNHEY and CDR2 SVGAGI. V was shortened by 2 bases and J by 6 bases, with 14 bases between the two germline ends. CDR3 in DNA: TGTGCCAGCAGTTACAACGACGGAGGGGGCAATGAGCAGTTCTTC. Translating it yields CASSYNDGGGNEQFF.

In its sample, this clonotype was seen a few times. The chain recombines TRBV29-1 with TRBJ2-7, with 11 nucleotides matching TRBD2. Germline V gene sequence: CDR1 SQVTM, CDR2 ANQGSEA. CDR3 length equals 15 residues. V gave up 1 base and J gave up 2 bases; unmatched junction bases: 4. CDR3 protein: CSVEGLAGTTYEQYF. The CDR3 DNA reads TGCAGCGTTGAAGGACTAGCGGGGACCACCTACGAGCAGTACTTC.

This clonotype was seen a few times. The chain joins TRBV4-1 to TRBJ2-2; D is perhaps TRBD2 (6 bases). The CDR3 has 15 amino acids. Trimming took off 2 bases at V and 6 bases at J, with 13 bases between the two ends. Germline V gene lookup returns CDR1 MGHRA and CDR2 YSYEKL. CDR3 DNA: TGCGCCAGCAGCCAAAACCTCTGGGAGGCCGGGGAGCTGTTTTTT. Its translation: CASSQNLWEAGELFF.

CDR3 nucleotide sequence: TGTGCCAGCAGTGAAGCCAATCGCGGGTATAGCAATCAGCCCCAGCATTTT. Protein sequence: CASSEANRGYSNQPQHF. The J gene is TRBJ1-5, the V gene TRBV6-1, with unresolved D. Germline CDR1 MNHNS, CDR2 SASEGT. This CDR3 has 17 amino acids. Trimming removed 0 bases at V and 0 bases at J, with 12 bases between.

CDR3 protein: CSVERTGGYEQYF. The CDR3 DNA reads as TGCAGCGTGGAACGGACAGGGGGCTACGAGCAGTACTTC. The V call is TRBV29-1, the J call TRBJ2-7; TRBD1 aligns across 10 bases. V gave up 6 bases and J gave up 3 bases; unmatched junction bases: 5. Germline V gene sequence: CDR1 SQVTM, CDR2 ANQGSEA. This CDR3 comprises 13 residues.

The chain combines TRBV7-9 with TRBJ2-7; D is ambiguous. The CDR3 contains 14 residues. Germline V gene lookup returns CDR1 SEHNR and CDR2 FQNEAQ (reference sequence). V shed 5 bases and J shed 7 bases, with 18 bases lying between them. This CDR3 reads CASSLPGPAREQYF. The CDR3 DNA follows: TGTGCCAGCAGCCTCCCTGGTCCTGCTAGGGAGCAGTACTTC.